This paragraph covers one TCR beta chain sequence. Its target is unknown. V was clipped by 4 bases and J by 7 bases, with 11 bases between them. The CDR3 spans 13 residues. CDR1 is WSHSY, CDR2 SAAADI, per germline. The data belong to a study of cytomegalovirus exposure and HLA in healthy donors. Study-wide findings and caveats: Later examination showed HLA-associated TCR beta chains had greater clonal expansion than equally common others. Segments of the TCR beta V type were, in most cases, productive about 90% or about 30% of the time in an earlier analysis. The listing of approximately 160 TCR beta chains classed them as cytomegalovirus-associated. When a later analysis was performed, an Asian-associated ancestry cluster reportedly had fewer N-insertions than the approximately 680-donor mean.

Primers: 60 Vbeta forward and 13 Jbeta reverse. Here immunoSEQ multiplex PCR was the method, and the copy in TCRdb shows in-frame clones only, minus some. This table holds roughly 140,000 clones, around 82% found once. The clonotype was recovered from a woman in her fifties or sixties in good health and CMV-seropositive. Sequencing was carried out using PBMCs. The chain combines TRBV10-2 with TRBJ2-1, with a possible D match to TRBD1 (6 bases). CDR3 in amino acids: CASSATGKNEQFF. CDR3 sequence (DNA): TGCGCCAGCAGTGCTACAGGGAAAAATGAGCAGTTCTTC.